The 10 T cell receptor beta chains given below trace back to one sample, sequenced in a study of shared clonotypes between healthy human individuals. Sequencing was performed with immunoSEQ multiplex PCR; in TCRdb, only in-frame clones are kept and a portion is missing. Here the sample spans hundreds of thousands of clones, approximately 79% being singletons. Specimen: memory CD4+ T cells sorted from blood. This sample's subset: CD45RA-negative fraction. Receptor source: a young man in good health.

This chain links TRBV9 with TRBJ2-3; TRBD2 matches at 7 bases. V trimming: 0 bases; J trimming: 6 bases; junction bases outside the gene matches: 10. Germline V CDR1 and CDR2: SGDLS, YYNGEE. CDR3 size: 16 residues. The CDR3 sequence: CASSVAGGSSGDTQYF. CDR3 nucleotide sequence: TGTGCCAGCAGCGTAGCGGGAGGTAGCTCCGGGGATACGCAGTATTTT.

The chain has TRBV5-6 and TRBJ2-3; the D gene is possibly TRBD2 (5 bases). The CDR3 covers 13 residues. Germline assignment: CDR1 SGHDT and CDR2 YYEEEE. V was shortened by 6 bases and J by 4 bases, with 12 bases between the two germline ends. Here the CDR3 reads CASNYWGADTQYF. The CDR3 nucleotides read TGTGCCAGCAACTATTGGGGAGCAGATACGCAGTATTTT.

CDR3 in amino acids: CASSSYGRRDTEAFF. Here the CDR3 DNA reads TGTGCCAGCAGCTCCTACGGGAGGAGGGACACTGAAGCTTTCTTT. The chain carries TRBV7-2 and TRBJ1-1; no reliable D call. CDR1 and CDR2 (germline): SGHTA, FQGNSA. V was pared by 4 bases and J by 3 bases, with 15 bases between. The CDR3 consists of 15 residues.

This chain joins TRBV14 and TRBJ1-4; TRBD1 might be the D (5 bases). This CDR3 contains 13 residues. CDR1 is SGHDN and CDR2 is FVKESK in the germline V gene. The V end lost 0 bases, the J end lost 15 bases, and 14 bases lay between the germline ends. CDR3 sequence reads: CASSQDLGLALFF. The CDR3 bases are TGTGCCAGCAGCCAAGATTTGGGACTCGCGTTGTTTTTT. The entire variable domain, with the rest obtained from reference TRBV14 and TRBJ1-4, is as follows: EAGVTQFPSHSVIEKGQTVTLRCDPISGHDNLYWYRRVMGKEIKFLLHFVKESKQDESGMPNNRFLAERTGGTYSTLKVQPAELEDSGVYFCASSQDLGLALFFGSGTQLSVL.

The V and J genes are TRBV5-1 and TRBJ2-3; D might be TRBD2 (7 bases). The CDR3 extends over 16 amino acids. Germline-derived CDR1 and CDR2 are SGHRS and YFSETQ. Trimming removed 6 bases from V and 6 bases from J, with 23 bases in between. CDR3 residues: CASMIQGRAIADTQYF. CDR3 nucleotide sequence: TGCGCCAGCATGATTCAGGGGAGGGCCATAGCGGATACGCAGTATTTT.

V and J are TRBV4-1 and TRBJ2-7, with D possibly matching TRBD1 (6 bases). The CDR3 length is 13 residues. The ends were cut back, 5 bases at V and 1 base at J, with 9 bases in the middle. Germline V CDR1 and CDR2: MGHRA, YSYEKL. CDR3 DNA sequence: TGCGCCAGCAGCGAGGGACATTCCTACGAGCAGTACTTC. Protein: CASSEGHSYEQYF.

The CDR3 DNA reads TGTGCCAGCAGCTACACACGGGCGGGACTCTTGAGGGTCAATGAGCAGTTCTTC. Protein sequence: CASSYTRAGLLRVNEQFF. V usage is TRBV7-8 and J usage is TRBJ2-1; perhaps TRBD2 as D (6 bases). The germline V gene has CDR1 SGHVS and CDR2 FQNEAQ. The CDR3 has 18 amino acids. V lost 4 bases and J lost 6, with 25 bases in between.

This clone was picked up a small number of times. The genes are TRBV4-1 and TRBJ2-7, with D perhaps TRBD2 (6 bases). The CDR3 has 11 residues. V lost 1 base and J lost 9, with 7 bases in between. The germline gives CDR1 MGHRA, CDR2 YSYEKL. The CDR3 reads CASSQAGVQYF. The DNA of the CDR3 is TGCGCCAGCAGCCAAGCGGGGGTGCAGTACTTC.

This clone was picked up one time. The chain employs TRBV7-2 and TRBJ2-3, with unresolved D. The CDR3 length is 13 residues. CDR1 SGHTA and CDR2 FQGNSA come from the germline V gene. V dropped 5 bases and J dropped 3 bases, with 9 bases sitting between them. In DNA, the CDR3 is TGTGCCAGCAGCCGACTGCCAACAGATACGCAGTATTTT. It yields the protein CASSRLPTDTQYF. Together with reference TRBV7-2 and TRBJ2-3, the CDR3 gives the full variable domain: GAGVSQSPSNKVTEKGKDVELRCDPISGHTALYWYRQSLGQGLEFLIYFQGNSAPDKSGLPSDRFSAERTGGSVSTLTIQRTQQEDSAVYLCASSRLPTDTQYFGPGTRLTVL.

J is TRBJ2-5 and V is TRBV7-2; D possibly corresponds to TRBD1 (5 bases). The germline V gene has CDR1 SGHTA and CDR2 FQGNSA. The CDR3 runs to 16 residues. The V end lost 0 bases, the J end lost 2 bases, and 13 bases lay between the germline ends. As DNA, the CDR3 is TGTGCCAGCAGCTTAGCCACAGGCACCCAACAAGAGACCCAGTACTTC. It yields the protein CASSLATGTQQETQYF.